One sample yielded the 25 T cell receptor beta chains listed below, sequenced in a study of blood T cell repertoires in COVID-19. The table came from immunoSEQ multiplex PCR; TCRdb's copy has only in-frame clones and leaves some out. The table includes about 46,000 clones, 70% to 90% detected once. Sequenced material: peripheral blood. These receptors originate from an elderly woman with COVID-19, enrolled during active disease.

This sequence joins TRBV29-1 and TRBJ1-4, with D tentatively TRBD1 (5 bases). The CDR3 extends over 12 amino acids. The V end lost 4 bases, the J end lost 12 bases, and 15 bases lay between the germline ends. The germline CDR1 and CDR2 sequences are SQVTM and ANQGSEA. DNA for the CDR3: TGCAGCGTTGTAGTAGGACACCGGGAACTGTTTTTT. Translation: CSVVVGHRELFF.

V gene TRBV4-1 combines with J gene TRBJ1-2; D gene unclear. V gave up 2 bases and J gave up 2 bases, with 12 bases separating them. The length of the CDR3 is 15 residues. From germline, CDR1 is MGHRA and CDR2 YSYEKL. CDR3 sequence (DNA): TGCGCCAGCAGCCAAAAGACGGTTAGCAACTATGGCTACACCTTC. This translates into CASSQKTVSNYGYTF.

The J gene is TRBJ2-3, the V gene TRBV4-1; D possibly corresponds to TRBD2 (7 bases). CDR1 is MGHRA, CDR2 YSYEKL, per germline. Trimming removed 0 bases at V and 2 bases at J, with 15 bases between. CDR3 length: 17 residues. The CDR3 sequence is CASSQEGAGDYTDTQYF. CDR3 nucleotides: TGCGCCAGCAGCCAAGAGGGGGCGGGGGATTACACAGATACGCAGTATTTT.

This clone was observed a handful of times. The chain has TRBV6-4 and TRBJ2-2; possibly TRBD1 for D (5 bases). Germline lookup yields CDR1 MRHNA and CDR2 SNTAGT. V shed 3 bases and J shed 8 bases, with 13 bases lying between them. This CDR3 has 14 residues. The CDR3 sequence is CASSDQTDPGELFF. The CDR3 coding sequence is TGTGCCAGCAGTGATCAGACAGACCCGGGGGAGCTGTTTTTT.

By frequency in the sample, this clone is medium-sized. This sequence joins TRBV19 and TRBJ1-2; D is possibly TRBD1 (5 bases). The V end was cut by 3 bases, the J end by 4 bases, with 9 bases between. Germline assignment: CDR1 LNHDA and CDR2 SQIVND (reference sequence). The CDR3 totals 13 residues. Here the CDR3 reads CASSIMGGYGYTF. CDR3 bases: TGTGCCAGTAGTATTATGGGGGGCTATGGCTACACCTTC.

The CDR3 spells CASRQGQGSTDTQYF. CDR3 in DNA: TGTGCCAGCAGGCAGGGACAGGGGAGCACAGATACGCAGTATTTT. V and J are TRBV6-5 and TRBJ2-3, with 10 bases matching TRBD1. Germline CDR1 and CDR2: MNHEY and SVGAGI. J lost 0 bases, V lost 6 bases, and 3 bases had no gene match. CDR3 length: 15 residues.

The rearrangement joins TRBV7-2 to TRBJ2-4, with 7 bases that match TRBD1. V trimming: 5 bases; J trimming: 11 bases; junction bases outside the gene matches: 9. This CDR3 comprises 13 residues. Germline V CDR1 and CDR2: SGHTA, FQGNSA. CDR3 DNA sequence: TGTGCCAGCAGCAGAACCGGGACAGAGCTTCAGTACTTC. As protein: CASSRTGTELQYF.

In DNA form, the CDR3 reads TGTGCCAGCAGCTTATCCGGGTCCACCGGGGAGCTGTTTTTT. Translated, it gives CASSLSGSTGELFF. The chain uses TRBV5-4 and TRBJ2-2; D gene uncertain. The V end lost 2 bases, the J end lost 4 bases, and 9 bases lay between the germline ends. CDR1 SGHNT and CDR2 YYREEE come from the germline V gene (reference sequence). This CDR3 has 14 residues.

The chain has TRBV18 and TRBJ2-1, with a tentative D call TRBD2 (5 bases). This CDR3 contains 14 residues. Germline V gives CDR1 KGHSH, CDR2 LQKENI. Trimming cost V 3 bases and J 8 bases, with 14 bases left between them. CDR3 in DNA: TGTGCCAGCTCACCCTCCTCTAGCTTATATGAGCAGTTCTTC. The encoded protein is CASSPSSSLYEQFF.

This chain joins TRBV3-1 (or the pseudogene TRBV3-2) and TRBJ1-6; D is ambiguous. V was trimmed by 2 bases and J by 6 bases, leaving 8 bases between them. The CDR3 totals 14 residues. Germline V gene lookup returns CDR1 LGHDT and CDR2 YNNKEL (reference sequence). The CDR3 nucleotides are TGTGCCAGCAGCCAAACGGGTTTTAATTCACCCCTCCACTTT. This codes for CASSQTGFNSPLHF.

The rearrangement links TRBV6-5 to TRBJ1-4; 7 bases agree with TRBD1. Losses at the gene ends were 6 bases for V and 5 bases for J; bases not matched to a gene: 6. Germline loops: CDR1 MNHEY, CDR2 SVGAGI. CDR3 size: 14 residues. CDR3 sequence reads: CASRRPGQNEKLFF. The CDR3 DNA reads TGTGCCAGCAGACGTCCGGGACAGAATGAAAAACTGTTTTTT.

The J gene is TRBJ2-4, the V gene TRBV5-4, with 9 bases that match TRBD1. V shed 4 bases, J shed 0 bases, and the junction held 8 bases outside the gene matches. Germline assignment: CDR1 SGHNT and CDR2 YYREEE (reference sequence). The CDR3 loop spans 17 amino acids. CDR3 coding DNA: TGTGCCAGCAGCCACGGGGACAGGGTGCTAGCCAAAAACATTCAGTACTTC. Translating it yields CASSHGDRVLAKNIQYF.

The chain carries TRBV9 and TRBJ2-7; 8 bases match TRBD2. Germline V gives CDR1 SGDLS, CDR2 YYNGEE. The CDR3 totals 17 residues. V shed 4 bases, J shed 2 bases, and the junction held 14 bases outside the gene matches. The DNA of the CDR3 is TGTGCCAGCAGCTCAACCCGCGTCGCCGGGGGGGCCTACGAGCAGTACTTC. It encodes CASSSTRVAGGAYEQYF.

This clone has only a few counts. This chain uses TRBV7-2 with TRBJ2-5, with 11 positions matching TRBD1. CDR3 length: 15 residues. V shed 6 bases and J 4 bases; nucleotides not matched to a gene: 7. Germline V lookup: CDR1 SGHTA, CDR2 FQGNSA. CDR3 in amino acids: CASSPRTGGRETQYF. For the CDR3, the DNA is TGTGCCAGCAGTCCTCGGACAGGGGGCAGAGAGACCCAGTACTTC. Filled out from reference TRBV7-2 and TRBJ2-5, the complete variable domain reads GAGVSQSPSNKVTEKGKDVELRCDPISGHTALYWYRQSLGQGLEFLIYFQGNSAPDKSGLPSDRFSAERTGGSVSTLTIQRTQQEDSAVYLCASSPRTGGRETQYFGPGTRLLVL.

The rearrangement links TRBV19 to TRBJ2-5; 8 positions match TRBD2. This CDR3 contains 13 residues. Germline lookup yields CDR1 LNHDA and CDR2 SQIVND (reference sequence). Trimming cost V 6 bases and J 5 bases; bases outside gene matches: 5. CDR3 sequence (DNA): TGTGCCAGTAGCGGGAGGGTGCAGGAGACCCAGTACTTC. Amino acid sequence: CASSGRVQETQYF.

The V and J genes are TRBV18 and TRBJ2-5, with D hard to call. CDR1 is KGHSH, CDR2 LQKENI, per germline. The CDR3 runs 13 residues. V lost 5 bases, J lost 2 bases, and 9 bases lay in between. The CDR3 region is CASSSQYQETQYF. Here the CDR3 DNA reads TGTGCCAGCTCATCCCAGTATCAAGAGACCCAGTACTTC.

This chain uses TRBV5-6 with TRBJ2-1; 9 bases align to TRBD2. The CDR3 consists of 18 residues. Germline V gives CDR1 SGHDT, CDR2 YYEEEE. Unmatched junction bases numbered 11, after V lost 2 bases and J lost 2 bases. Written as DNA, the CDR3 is TGTGCCAGCAGCTTCAGGGTGATCAGGACTAGCGCCTACAATGAGCAGTTCTTC. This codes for CASSFRVIRTSAYNEQFF.

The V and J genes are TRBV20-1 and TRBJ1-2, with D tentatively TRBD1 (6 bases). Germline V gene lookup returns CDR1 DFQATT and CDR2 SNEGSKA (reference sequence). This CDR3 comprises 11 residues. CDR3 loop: CRAWGPEGYTF. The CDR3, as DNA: TGCAGAGCCTGGGGGCCGGAGGGCTACACCTTC.

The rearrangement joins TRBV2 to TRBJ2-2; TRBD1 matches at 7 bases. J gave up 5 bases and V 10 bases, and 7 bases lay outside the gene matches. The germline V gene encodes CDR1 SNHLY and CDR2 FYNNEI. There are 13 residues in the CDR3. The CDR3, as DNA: TGTGCCACTAACTACAGGGGAACCGGGGAGCTGTTTTTT. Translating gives CATNYRGTGELFF.

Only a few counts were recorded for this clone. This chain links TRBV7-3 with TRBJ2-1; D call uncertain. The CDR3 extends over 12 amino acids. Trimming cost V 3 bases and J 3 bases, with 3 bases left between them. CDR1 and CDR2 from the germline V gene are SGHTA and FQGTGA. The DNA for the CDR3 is TGTGCCAGCAGCTTTAGCTACAATGAGCAGTTCTTC. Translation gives CASSFSYNEQFF.

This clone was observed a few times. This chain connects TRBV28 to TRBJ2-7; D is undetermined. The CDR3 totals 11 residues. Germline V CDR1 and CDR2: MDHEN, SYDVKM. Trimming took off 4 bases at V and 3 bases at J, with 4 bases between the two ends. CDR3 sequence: CASSSIYEQYF. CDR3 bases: TGTGCCAGCAGTTCCATCTACGAGCAGTACTTC.

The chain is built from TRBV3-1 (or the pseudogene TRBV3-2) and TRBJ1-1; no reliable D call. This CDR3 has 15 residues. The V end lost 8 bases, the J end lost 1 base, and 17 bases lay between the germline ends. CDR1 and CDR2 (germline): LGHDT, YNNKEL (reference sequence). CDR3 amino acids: CASPRFGVANTEAFF. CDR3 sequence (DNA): TGTGCCAGCCCCCGCTTCGGGGTCGCGAACACTGAAGCTTTCTTT.

The CDR3 loop is CASSFSGGAKTQYF. In nucleotides, the CDR3 is TGTGCCAGCAGCTTCAGCGGGGGGGCGAAGACCCAGTACTTC. J is TRBJ2-5 and V is TRBV7-2; 10 positions match TRBD2. After removal of 3 bases from V and 6 bases from J, the junction contained 4 bases not matched to a gene. The CDR3 loop spans 14 amino acids. CDR1 is SGHTA and CDR2 is FQGNSA in the germline V gene.

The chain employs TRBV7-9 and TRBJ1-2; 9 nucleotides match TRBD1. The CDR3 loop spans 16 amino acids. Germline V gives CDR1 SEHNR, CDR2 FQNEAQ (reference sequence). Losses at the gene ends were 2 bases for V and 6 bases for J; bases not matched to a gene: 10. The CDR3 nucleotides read TGTGCCAGCAGCTTAAGTCGGGGGGACAGGGAGGATGGCTACACCTTC. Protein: CASSLSRGDREDGYTF.

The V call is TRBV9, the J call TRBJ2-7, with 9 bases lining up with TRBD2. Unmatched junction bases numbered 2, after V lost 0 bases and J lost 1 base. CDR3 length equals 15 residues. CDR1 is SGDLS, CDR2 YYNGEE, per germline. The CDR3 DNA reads TGTGCCAGCAGCGTAGAAGCGGGAGGATCCTACGAGCAGTACTTC. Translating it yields CASSVEAGGSYEQYF. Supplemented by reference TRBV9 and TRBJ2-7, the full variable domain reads DSGVTQTPKHLITATGQRVTLRCSPRSGDLSVYWYQQSLDQGLQFLIQYYNGEERAKGNILERFSAQQFPDLHSELNLSSLELGDSALYFCASSVEAGGSYEQYFGPGTRLTVT.